The T cell receptor (beta chain) described here comes from a study of blood T cells in healthy people across ages. Study outcomes and limitations: Older age coincided with a roughly linear decline in TCR beta diversity per million T cells.

This clonotype has a handful of counts. The antigen is undetermined. It was with a sample-barcoded 5' primer and a J-beta primer mix that a second PCR of roughly 7 to 12 cycles was run. Using its own MiXCR run on the 5' RACE reads, TCRdb lists one record per CDR3 protein. The table shows some 670,000 distinct CDR3 sequences, with 45% to 60% occurring only once. This CDR3 has 13 amino acids. Trimming removed 7 bases from V and 4 bases from J, with 14 bases in between. Germline assignment: CDR1 SGHRS and CDR2 YFSETQ. This TCR came from an elderly woman in good health. The sequenced sample consisted of blood. The chain is built from TRBV5-1 and TRBJ1-1; no reliable D call. This CDR3 is CASGTTGVTEAFF. In DNA, the CDR3 is TGCGCCAGCGGCACGACTGGAGTCACTGAAGCTTTCTTT.